This TCR beta chain came from a study of blood T cell repertoires in COVID-19. For the study at large: T cells, B-cell-depleted T cells, or PBMCs provided the cDNA or gDNA that served as material.

The ends lost 4 bases at V and 3 bases at J; junction bases unmatched: 6. This CDR3 contains 16 residues. The germline gives CDR1 SQVTM, CDR2 ANQGSEA. Recruitment covered some 25 US areas and drew participants whose ages spanned roughly 18 to 95 years. Recovered Cohort 3 donors showed two negative PCRs, clearance, or symptom resolution. Assay: immunoSEQ multiplex PCR; the TCRdb copy retains only in-frame clones and omits some. In the table there are 140,000 to 150,000 clones, over 70% of which are singletons. The chain couples TRBV29-1 to TRBJ2-3, with 14 bases identical to TRBD2. The sample comprised PBMCs or T cells enriched from blood (not recorded which). The source is a man in his fifties or sixties who had recovered from COVID-19. The DNA of the CDR3 is TGCAGCGTTGGCGGACTAGCGGGGGGCAATACAGATACGCAGTATTTT. This sequence encodes CSVGGLAGGNTDTQYF.